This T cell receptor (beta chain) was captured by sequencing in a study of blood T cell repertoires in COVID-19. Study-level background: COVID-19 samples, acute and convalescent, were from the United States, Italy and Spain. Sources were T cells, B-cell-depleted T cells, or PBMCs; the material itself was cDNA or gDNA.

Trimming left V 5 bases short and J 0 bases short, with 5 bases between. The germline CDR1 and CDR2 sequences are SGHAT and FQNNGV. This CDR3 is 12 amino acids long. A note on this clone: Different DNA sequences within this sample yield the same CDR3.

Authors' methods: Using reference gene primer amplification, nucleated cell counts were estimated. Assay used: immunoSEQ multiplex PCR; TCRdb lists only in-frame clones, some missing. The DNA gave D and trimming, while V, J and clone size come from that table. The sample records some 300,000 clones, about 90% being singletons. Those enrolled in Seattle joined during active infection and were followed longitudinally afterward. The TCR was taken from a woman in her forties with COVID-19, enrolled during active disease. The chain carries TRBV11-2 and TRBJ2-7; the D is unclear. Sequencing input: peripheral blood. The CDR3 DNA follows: TGTGCCAGCAGCCCGAGCTCCTACGAGCAGTACTTC. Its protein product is CASSPSSYEQYF.